The TCR beta chain described here comes from a study of blood T cells in healthy people across ages. In regard to this clonotype: This may come from a read error, since a much larger clone is one base off.

A sample-barcoded 5' primer and a J-beta primer mix were used in a second PCR of about 7 to 12 cycles. MiXCR was run by TCRdb on the 5' RACE reads, yielding one entry per CDR3 protein. Of some 710,000 distinct CDR3 sequences listed, about half are singletons. Per-sample yields of isolated PBMCs were at least 6 million. Sequenced input: blood. The origin of this receptor is a man aged 80 or over in good health.

The CDR3 nucleotides are TGTGCCAGCAGTTTATACCTCGCGCGGTTGGCTAGTTATGGCTACACCTTC. Translation: CASSLYLARLASYGYTF. The rearrangement links TRBV28 to TRBJ1-2; D remains ambiguous. From germline, CDR1 is MDHEN and CDR2 SYDVKM. The CDR3 spans 17 residues. The V end was cut by 1 base, the J end by 5 bases, with 20 bases between.